These 27 T cell receptor beta chains were all obtained from the same sample, sequenced in a study of cytomegalovirus exposure and HLA in healthy donors. 13 Jbeta primers and 60 Vbeta primers were used for the PCR. TCRdb's copy holds only in-frame clones and misses some; the assay was immunoSEQ multiplex PCR. The sample yields about 160,000 clones, roughly 76% seen once. Sequencing input: PBMCs. These receptors were obtained from a human donor in good health.

This chain links TRBV18 with TRBJ1-1; 9 bases are a match to TRBD1. Germline loops: CDR1 KGHSH, CDR2 LQKENI. After removal of 3 bases from V and 0 bases from J, the junction contained 8 bases not matched to a gene. The CDR3 has 17 residues. The CDR3 DNA follows: TGTGCCAGCTCACCCACCGGGACAGGGTCGATGAACACTGAAGCTTTCTTT. This encodes CASSPTGTGSMNTEAFF.

A few counts support this clone. The CDR3 here is CASSTGQDTSPLHF. In DNA form, the CDR3 reads TGTGCCAGCAGTACTGGACAGGATACCTCACCCCTCCACTTT. The V call is TRBV6-5, the J call TRBJ1-6, with 7 bases fitting TRBD1. Germline V gives CDR1 MNHEY, CDR2 SVGAGI. The CDR3 is 14 residues long. After removal of 5 bases from V and 10 bases from J, the junction contained 8 bases not matched to a gene.

This clone was observed a few times. The CDR3 sequence is CASSEWNSSYEQYF. The CDR3 bases are TGTGCCAGCAGTGAATGGAACAGTTCCTACGAGCAGTACTTC. V and J are TRBV25-1 and TRBJ2-7; no firm D call. Germline CDR1 and CDR2: MGHDK and SYGVNS. The CDR3 covers 14 residues. V was cut by 1 base and J by 1 base, with 8 bases left in between.

This clone appeared once. The chain carries TRBV5-4 and TRBJ2-1, with D tentatively TRBD1 (7 bases). CDR3 length: 15 residues. Germline V gene sequence: CDR1 SGHNT, CDR2 YYREEE (reference sequence). V lost 2 bases to trimming and J lost 8 bases, with 17 bases between them. CDR3 sequence reads: CASSLTGAGSDEQFF. CDR3 bases: TGTGCCAGCAGCTTAACAGGGGCGGGATCGGATGAGCAGTTCTTC.

This clone was counted only a few times. The rearrangement joins TRBV4-1 to TRBJ1-1; 11 nucleotides agree with TRBD1. The length of the CDR3 is 14 residues. With 1 base clipped from V and 8 bases from J, the junction kept 3 bases outside the gene matches. Germline V gives CDR1 MGHRA, CDR2 YSYEKL. CDR3 sequence (DNA): TGCGCCAGCAGCCAAGGTTGGGACAGGGGGGAAGCTTTCTTT. Translating gives CASSQGWDRGEAFF.

This chain connects TRBV11-3 to TRBJ2-7, with D maybe TRBD1 (5 bases). Trimming cost V 7 bases and J 7 bases, with 14 bases left between them. The CDR3 has 12 amino acids. Germline V gives CDR1 SGHNT, CDR2 YENEEA. The CDR3 DNA follows: TGTGCCAGCAAGACGCAGGGTGGTGAGCAGTACTTC. It yields the protein CASKTQGGEQYF. Full variable domain (rest looked up from reference TRBV11-3 and TRBJ2-7): EAGVVQSPRYKIIEKKQPVAFWCNPISGHNTLYWYLQNLGQGPELLIRYENEEAVDDSQLPKDRFSAERLKGVDSTLKIQPAELGDSAVYLCASKTQGGEQYFGPGTRLTVT.

The chain carries TRBV6-6 and TRBJ1-2; TRBD1 might be the D (5 bases). The germline V gene has CDR1 MNHNY and CDR2 SVGAGI (reference sequence). With 2 bases removed from V and 4 bases from J, the gap between germline ends came to 14 bases. The CDR3 consists of 15 residues. The CDR3 is CASSYPTGRGYGYTF. CDR3 in DNA: TGTGCCAGCAGTTACCCAACGGGGAGGGGCTATGGCTACACCTTC.

The CDR3 DNA reads TGTGCCAGTAGCGCAGGGACTAGCGCATACGAGCAGTACTTC. It is translated as CASSAGTSAYEQYF. The V and J genes are TRBV19 and TRBJ2-7; 10 nucleotides line up with TRBD2. V was pared by 6 bases and J by 4 bases, with 6 bases of the junction left unmatched. The germline V gene encodes CDR1 LNHDA and CDR2 SQIVND (reference sequence). The CDR3 contains 14 residues.

The rearrangement uses TRBV5-6 and TRBJ1-5; TRBD1 might be the D (6 bases). The V end lost 2 bases, the J end lost 8 bases, and 14 bases lay between the germline ends. The CDR3 covers 14 residues. CDR1 SGHDT and CDR2 YYEEEE come from the germline V gene. CDR3 coding DNA: TGTGCCAGCAGCTTTACGGGAGGGGGGGAGCCCCAGCATTTT. It is translated as CASSFTGGGEPQHF. Based on the CDR3 plus reference TRBV5-6 and TRBJ1-5, the full variable domain is DAGVTQSPTHLIKTRGQQVTLRCSPKSGHDTVSWYQQALGQGPQFIFQYYEEEERQRGNFPDRFSGHQFPNYSSELNVNALLLGDSALYLCASSFTGGGEPQHFGDGTRLSIL.

V and J are TRBV9 and TRBJ1-1, with unresolved D. CDR3 length equals 20 residues. From germline, CDR1 is SGDLS and CDR2 YYNGEE. V was clipped by 4 bases and J by 1 base, with 29 bases between them. CDR3 protein: CASSPQIVAFGQLGNTEAFF. In nucleotides, the CDR3 is TGTGCCAGCAGCCCTCAGATCGTAGCTTTCGGTCAACTCGGGAACACTGAAGCTTTCTTT.

The chain recombines TRBV27 with TRBJ2-3; TRBD2 matches 11 bases. This CDR3 has 14 amino acids. V was clipped by 4 bases and J by 7 bases; unmatched bases: 4. Looked up from germline, CDR1 is MNHEY and CDR2 is SMNVEV (reference sequence). The CDR3 region has the DNA TGTGCCAGCAGTTACGGGACTAGCGGCTATACGCAGTATTTT. As protein: CASSYGTSGYTQYF.

This clone was recorded a few times. The chain uses TRBV4-1 and TRBJ2-7; 12 positions match TRBD2. The germline gives CDR1 MGHRA, CDR2 YSYEKL. The CDR3 sequence is 16 residues long. The V segment lost 4 bases and the J segment 3 bases; nucleotides outside the gene matches: 7. CDR3 DNA sequence: TGCGCCAGCAGCCCTTTACCTAGCGGGGGGGGCTACGAGCAGTACTTC. Residues: CASSPLPSGGGYEQYF.

The chain uses TRBV19 and TRBJ1-5; D unclear. Per the germline V gene, CDR1 is LNHDA and CDR2 is SQIVND (reference sequence). The CDR3 loop spans 12 amino acids. V gave up 4 bases and J gave up 5 bases, with 6 bases separating them. The CDR3 DNA follows: TGTGCCAGTAGTAAGTCGGATCAGCCCCAGCATTTT. This sequence encodes CASSKSDQPQHF.

The chain couples TRBV6-5 to TRBJ1-6; 9 bases map to TRBD1. The CDR3 is 15 amino acids. Germline values: CDR1 MNHEY, CDR2 SVGAGI. V gave up 2 bases and J gave up 12 bases; unmatched junction bases: 8. This chain's CDR3 is CASSYGTGLELPLHF. The CDR3 DNA follows: TGTGCCAGCAGTTACGGGACAGGGCTTGAGTTACCCCTCCACTTT.

This clone is a singleton in its sample. This chain connects TRBV4-2 to TRBJ2-1; TRBD2 matches at 12 bases. J lost 5 bases, V lost 4 bases, and 3 bases had no gene match. Looked up from germline, CDR1 is LGHNA and CDR2 is YNFKEQ. CDR3 length: 15 amino acids. The CDR3 sequence: CASSLGLAGNNEQFF. In DNA form, the CDR3 reads TGTGCCAGCAGCCTTGGACTAGCGGGGAACAATGAGCAGTTCTTC.

The chain has TRBV7-3 and TRBJ2-2; 7 bases agree with TRBD1. There are 13 residues in the CDR3. J was trimmed by 11 bases and V by 0 bases; bases with no gene match: 3. The V gene's germline CDR1 is SGHTA and CDR2 FQGTGA. DNA of the CDR3: TGTGCCAGCAGCTTAACATTAGGGGGCGAGCTGTTTTTT. It yields the protein CASSLTLGGELFF.

V is TRBV5-4 and J is TRBJ2-7, with 9 positions matching TRBD1. J lost 3 bases, V lost 0 bases, and 4 bases had no gene match. The germline V gene has CDR1 SGHNT and CDR2 YYREEE (reference sequence). The CDR3 loop spans 15 amino acids. The CDR3 here is CASSLGTGENYEQYF. The CDR3 DNA sequence: TGTGCCAGCAGCTTGGGGACAGGGGAAAACTACGAGCAGTACTTC.

This rearrangement joins TRBV9 to TRBJ2-7; D ambiguous. Germline V gene sequence: CDR1 SGDLS, CDR2 YYNGEE. CDR3 size: 14 residues. V lost 0 bases, J lost 0 bases, and 7 bases lay in between. The CDR3 sequence is CASSVGALSYEQYF. The CDR3 bases are TGTGCCAGCAGCGTAGGGGCCCTCTCCTACGAGCAGTACTTC. Full variable domain (outside the CDR3, taken from reference TRBV9 and TRBJ2-7): DSGVTQTPKHLITATGQRVTLRCSPRSGDLSVYWYQQSLDQGLQFLIQYYNGEERAKGNILERFSAQQFPDLHSELNLSSLELGDSALYFCASSVGALSYEQYFGPGTRLTVT.

The chain links TRBV5-6 to TRBJ1-5, with a weak D call TRBD1 (5 bases). The CDR3 runs to 17 residues. Trimming shortened V by 1 base and J by 1 base, and 15 bases separated the two germline ends. Germline CDR1 reads SGHDT; CDR2 reads YYEEEE. The CDR3 DNA reads as TGTGCCAGCAGCTTGAGGGTGGGGGGACGGAGCAATCAGCCCCAGCATTTT. This gives the protein CASSLRVGGRSNQPQHF. Supplemented by reference TRBV5-6 and TRBJ1-5, the full variable domain reads DAGVTQSPTHLIKTRGQQVTLRCSPKSGHDTVSWYQQALGQGPQFIFQYYEEEERQRGNFPDRFSGHQFPNYSSELNVNALLLGDSALYLCASSLRVGGRSNQPQHFGDGTRLSIL.

The chain links TRBV18 to TRBJ1-1, with D possibly TRBD1 on 5 matching bases. The CDR3 covers 16 residues. Germline V gives CDR1 KGHSH, CDR2 LQKENI. V lost 3 bases to trimming and J lost 0 bases, with 14 bases between them. The CDR3 reads CASSPGTGVLNTEAFF. The CDR3 bases are TGTGCCAGCTCACCCGGGACGGGGGTCTTGAACACTGAAGCTTTCTTT.

In this sample, this clone turned up a few times. The chain employs TRBV4-3 and TRBJ1-1; tentative D call: TRBD1 (6 bases). Looked up from germline, CDR1 is LGHNA and CDR2 is YSLEER. The CDR3 covers 18 residues. Deletions cut 0 bases from V and 0 bases from J, with 17 bases between. CDR3 sequence reads: CASSQDFGGAPMNTEAFF. DNA of the CDR3: TGCGCCAGCAGCCAAGACTTCGGGGGGGCCCCAATGAACACTGAAGCTTTCTTT.

Remarks on this clone: Other nucleotide sequences in the sample specify the same CDR3. The V gene is TRBV1, the J gene TRBJ2-6; the table's D call, TRBD1, has no DNA check behind it. TRBV1 is noted as a pseudogene. CDR3 length: 19 residues. The CDR3 sequence is CTSSQRDRGRSSGANVLTF. As DNA, the CDR3 is TGCACCAGCAGCCAACGGGACAGGGGGCGGAGCTCTGGGGCCAACGTCCTGACCTTC.

This chain links TRBV5-4 with TRBJ2-2; 9 bases fit TRBD1. There are 18 residues in the CDR3. Germline-derived CDR1 and CDR2 are SGHNT and YYREEE (reference sequence). Losses at the gene ends were 5 bases for V and 6 bases for J; bases not matched to a gene: 17. CDR3 residues: CASRPHPLGTGLPGELFF. The CDR3 nucleotides are TGTGCCAGCAGACCTCACCCCCTCGGGACAGGGCTTCCCGGGGAGCTGTTTTTT.

This rearrangement joins TRBV7-2 to TRBJ1-2; maybe TRBD1 (6 bases). V was cut by 2 bases and J by 2 bases, with 15 bases left in between. CDR3 length equals 16 residues. The germline CDR1 and CDR2 sequences are SGHTA and FQGNSA. The CDR3 region is CASSLSLGAVNYGYTF. CDR3 bases: TGTGCCAGCAGCTTATCATTGGGGGCAGTGAACTATGGCTACACCTTC.

This rearrangement joins TRBV11-2 to TRBJ2-1, with 10 bases fitting TRBD2. There are 15 residues in the CDR3. Per germline, CDR1 SGHAT and CDR2 FQNNGV. Trimming took 6 bases from V and 2 from J; bases not matched to a gene: 4. The CDR3 sequence: CASRLSGGAYNEQFF. The CDR3 DNA reads as TGTGCCAGCAGACTAAGCGGGGGGGCCTACAATGAGCAGTTCTTC.

This clone has just a few counts. This chain links TRBV27 with TRBJ1-5, with D possibly being TRBD1 (5 bases). The CDR3 covers 14 residues. The V end was cut by 7 bases, the J end by 4 bases, with 14 bases between. Per germline, CDR1 MNHEY and CDR2 SMNVEV (reference sequence). CDR3 nucleotide sequence: TGTGCCAGCACCGCCGTGGGGGGTAATCAGCCCCAGCATTTT. Protein product: CASTAVGGNQPQHF.

V and J are TRBV7-2 and TRBJ1-2, with D perhaps matching TRBD1 (6 bases). Germline V gene data show CDR1 as SGHTA and CDR2 as FQGNSA. The germline V and J ends were trimmed by 3 bases and 8 bases, with 13 bases remaining between them. The CDR3 has 13 residues. CDR3 sequence (DNA): TGTGCCAGCAGCTTGGACACAGGGTACGGCTACACCTTC. This gives the protein CASSLDTGYGYTF.